The TCR beta chain described here comes from a study of OX40 agonist ivuxolimab in advanced cancers. In terms of the full investigation: Ivuxolimab was an agonistic, fully human IgG2 monoclonal antibody directed against OX40 (CD134), a costimulatory receptor. Intravenous ivuxolimab was administered to patients every 2 weeks at six dose levels: 0.01, 0.1, 0.3, 1.5, 3 and 10 mg/kg. Among the 50 to 55 dose-escalation patients, around 19 had hepatocellular carcinoma, about 15 melanoma, 9 renal cell carcinoma and 9 head and neck cancer. In the dose-escalation cohort, 82.7% of patients were male, and the mean age was approximately 55 years, with a range of roughly 23 to 85. Prior anti-PD-1, anti-PD-L1 or anti-CTLA-4 therapy was permitted, and checkpoint inhibitors had been received by 40% to 50% of dose-escalation patients. Three dose-escalation patients achieved partial responses, one with hepatocellular carcinoma and two with cutaneous melanoma. Peripheral TCRbeta sequencing was intended to test whether TCR sequence diversity was altered and clonal T-cell expansion was caused by ivuxolimab. The paper covers the monotherapy dose-escalation part of the phase I ivuxolimab trial, which included N of about 51 patients. Paper-wide results and their limitations: Partial responders in the 0.1-3.0 mg/kg groups had among the lowest normalized peripheral clonal expansion, especially among CD8+ T cells. Low levels of normalized T-cell clonal expansion were also seen in some nonresponding patients. Antigen specificity was not determined for the clonally expanded peripheral T cells. At doses from 0.1 to 3.0 mg/kg, clonal expansion was seen in both CD4+ and CD8+ blood T cells between baseline and week 6. After ivuxolimab, CD8+ T cells had more expanded clones than CD4+ T cells on average.

Genomic DNA was extracted from sorted cells for sequencing of the TCRbeta CDR3 region. The immunoSEQ Assay was used for sequencing of TCRbeta CDR3 regions. The source is immuneACCESS, and TCRdb retained only in-frame sequences with V and J called. Part of the clones is not carried over; for the studies checked, unresolved V genes explain less than half of this, and the remainder is unexplained. This sample comprises approximately 68,000 clones, 92% of them detected only once. The ten top clones hold more than 8.5% of the sample. CDR1 SGHVS and CDR2 FNYEAQ were looked up in the germline V gene. From the cysteine through the phenylalanine, the CDR3 covers 15 amino acids. Only the CDR3 DNA is retained, 45 bases long and in frame from the first base. From V the trimming removes 1 base and from J it removes 8 bases, while the gene matches leave 7 bases of the junction unaccounted for. The trial excluded patients who had a history of autoimmune disease or were on systemic immunosuppression. Peripheral blood for TCR sequencing was collected from all dose cohorts at baseline, on cycle 4 day 1, and on cycle 7 day 1. Samples came from an open-label, multicenter, first-in-human phase I dose-escalation trial of ivuxolimab. Adults with locally advanced or metastatic melanoma, renal cell carcinoma, hepatocellular carcinoma or head and neck squamous cell carcinoma were enrolled in the trial. Before TCR sequencing, CD4+ T cells and CD8+ T cells from peripheral blood were sorted into separate populations.

This clone was seen more than once but under ten times. Its antigen remains unidentified. Per-base quality was not reported, and no clone a single base away is much larger than it. The sample here was CD4+ or CD8+ T cells sorted from blood, taken in a trial of the OX40 agonist ivuxolimab. The origin of this receptor is an adult with an advanced solid tumor such as melanoma, head and neck, liver or kidney cancer. Recombination joined TRBV7-6 with TRBJ2-1; the junction holds 8 bases that match TRBD2. For the CDR3, the sequence is CASSLEAGAGDEQFF. The sequenced DNA: TGTGCCAGCAGCTTAGAAGCGGGGGCGGGGGATGAGCAGTTCTTC.